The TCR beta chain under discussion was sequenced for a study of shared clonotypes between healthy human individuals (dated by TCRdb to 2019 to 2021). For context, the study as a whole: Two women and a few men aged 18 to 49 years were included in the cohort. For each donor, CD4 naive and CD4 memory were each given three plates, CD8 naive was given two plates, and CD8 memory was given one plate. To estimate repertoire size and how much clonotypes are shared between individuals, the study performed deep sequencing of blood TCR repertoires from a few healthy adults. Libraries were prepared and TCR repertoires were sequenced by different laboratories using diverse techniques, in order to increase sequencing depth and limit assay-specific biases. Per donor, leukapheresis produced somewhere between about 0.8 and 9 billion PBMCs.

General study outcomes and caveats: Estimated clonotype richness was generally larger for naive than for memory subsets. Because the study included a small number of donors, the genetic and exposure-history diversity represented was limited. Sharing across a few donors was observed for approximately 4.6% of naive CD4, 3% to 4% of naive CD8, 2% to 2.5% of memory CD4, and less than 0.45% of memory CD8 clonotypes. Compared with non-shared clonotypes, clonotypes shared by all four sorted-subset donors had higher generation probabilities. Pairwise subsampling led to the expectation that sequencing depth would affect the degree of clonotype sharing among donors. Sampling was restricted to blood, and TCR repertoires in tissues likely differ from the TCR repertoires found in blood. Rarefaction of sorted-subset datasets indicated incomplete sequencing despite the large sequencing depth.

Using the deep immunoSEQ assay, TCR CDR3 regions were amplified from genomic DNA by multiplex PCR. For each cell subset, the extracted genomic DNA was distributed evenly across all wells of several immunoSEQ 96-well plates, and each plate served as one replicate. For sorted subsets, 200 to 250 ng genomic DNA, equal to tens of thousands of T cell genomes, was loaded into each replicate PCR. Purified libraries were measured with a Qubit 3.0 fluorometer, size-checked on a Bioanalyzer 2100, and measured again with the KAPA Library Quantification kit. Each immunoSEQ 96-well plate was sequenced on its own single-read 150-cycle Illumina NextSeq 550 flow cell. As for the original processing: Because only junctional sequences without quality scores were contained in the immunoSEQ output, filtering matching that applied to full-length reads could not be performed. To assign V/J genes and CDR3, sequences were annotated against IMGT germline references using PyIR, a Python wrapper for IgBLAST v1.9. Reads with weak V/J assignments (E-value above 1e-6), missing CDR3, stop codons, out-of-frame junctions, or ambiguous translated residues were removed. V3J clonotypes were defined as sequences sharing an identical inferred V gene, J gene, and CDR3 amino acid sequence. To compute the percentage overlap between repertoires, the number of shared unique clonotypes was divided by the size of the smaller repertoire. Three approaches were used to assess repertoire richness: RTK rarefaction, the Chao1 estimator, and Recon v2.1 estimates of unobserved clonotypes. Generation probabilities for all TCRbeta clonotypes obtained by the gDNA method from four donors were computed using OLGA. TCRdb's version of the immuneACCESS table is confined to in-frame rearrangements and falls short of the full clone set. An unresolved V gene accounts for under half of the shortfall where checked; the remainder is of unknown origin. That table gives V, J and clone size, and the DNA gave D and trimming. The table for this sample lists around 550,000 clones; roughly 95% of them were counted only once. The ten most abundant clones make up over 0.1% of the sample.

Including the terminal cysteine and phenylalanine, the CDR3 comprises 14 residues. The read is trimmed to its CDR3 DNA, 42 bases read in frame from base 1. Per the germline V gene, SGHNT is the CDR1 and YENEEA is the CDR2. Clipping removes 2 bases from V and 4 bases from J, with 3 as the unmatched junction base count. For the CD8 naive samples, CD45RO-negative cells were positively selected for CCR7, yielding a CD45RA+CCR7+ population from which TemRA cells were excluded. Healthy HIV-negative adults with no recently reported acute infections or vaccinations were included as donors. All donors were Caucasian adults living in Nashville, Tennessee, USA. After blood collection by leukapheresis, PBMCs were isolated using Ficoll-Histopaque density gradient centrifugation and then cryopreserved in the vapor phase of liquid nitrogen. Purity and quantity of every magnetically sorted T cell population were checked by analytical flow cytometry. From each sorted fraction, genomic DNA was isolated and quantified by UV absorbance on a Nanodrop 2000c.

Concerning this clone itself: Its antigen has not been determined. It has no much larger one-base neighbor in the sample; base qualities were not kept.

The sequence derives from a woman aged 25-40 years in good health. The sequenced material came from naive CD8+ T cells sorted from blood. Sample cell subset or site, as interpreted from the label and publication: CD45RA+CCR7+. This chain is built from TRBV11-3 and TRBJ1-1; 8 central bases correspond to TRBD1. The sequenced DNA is TGTGCCAGCAGCTTATCCACAGGGGGCACTGAAGCTTTCTTT. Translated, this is CASSLSTGGTEAFF.